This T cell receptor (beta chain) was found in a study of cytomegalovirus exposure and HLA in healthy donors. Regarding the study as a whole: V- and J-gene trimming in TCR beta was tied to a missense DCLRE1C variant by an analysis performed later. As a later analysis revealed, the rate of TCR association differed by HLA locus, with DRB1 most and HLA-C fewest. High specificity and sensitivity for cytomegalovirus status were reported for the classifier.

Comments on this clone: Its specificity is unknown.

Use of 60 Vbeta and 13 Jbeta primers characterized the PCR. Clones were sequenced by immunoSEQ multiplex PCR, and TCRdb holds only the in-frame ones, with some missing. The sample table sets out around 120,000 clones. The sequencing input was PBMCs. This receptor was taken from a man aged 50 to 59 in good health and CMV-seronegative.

CDR3 sequence (DNA): TGCGCCAGCAGCTTCCTAGGGACTCCCGCCTACGAGCAGTACTTC. As protein: CASSFLGTPAYEQYF. The chain joins TRBV5-1 to TRBJ2-7; a weak D match, TRBD2 (6 bases). V was trimmed by 2 bases and J by 2 bases, leaving 14 bases between them. Germline V gene lookup returns CDR1 SGHRS and CDR2 YFSETQ. CDR3 length: 15 amino acids.